The 19 T cell receptor beta chains below all came from one sample that was sequenced in a study of cytomegalovirus exposure and HLA in healthy donors. PCR used 60 Vbeta primers and 13 Jbeta primers. Using immunoSEQ multiplex PCR, the repertoire was profiled, and TCRdb retains in-frame clones only, with some absent. The table has approximately 190,000 clones, 80% to 85% seen once. Sequencing was carried out using PBMCs. The origin of the receptors is a boy younger than 18 in good health and CMV-seronegative.

The chain employs TRBV5-1 and TRBJ2-1; D possibly corresponds to TRBD2 (5 bases). The V end was cut by 4 bases, the J end by 2 bases, with 16 bases between. This CDR3 has 16 residues. CDR1 and CDR2 from the germline V gene are SGHRS and YFSETQ. The CDR3 DNA sequence: TGCGCCAGCAGCGGGAGCGGACGGGATGCCTACAATGAGCAGTTCTTC. This sequence encodes CASSGSGRDAYNEQFF.

Comment on this clone: One junction end disagrees with the germline gene, perhaps due to a read error. This sequence joins TRBV7-2 and TRBJ2-2; 8 bases line up with TRBD2. The CDR3 runs 16 residues. The germline V gene has CDR1 SGHTA and CDR2 FQGNSA. DNA of the CDR3: TGTGCCAGCCAGAAGTCGGGGGGGTGGAACGCCGGGGAGCTGTTTTTT. It translates to CASQKSGGWNAGELFF.

The chain joins TRBV28 to TRBJ1-1; D unclear. Germline V CDR1 and CDR2: MDHEN, SYDVKM. The ends were cut back, 3 bases at V and 7 bases at J, with 15 bases in the middle. CDR3 length equals 14 residues. The CDR3 nucleotides read TGTGCCAGCAGTTTGGGCCCCTCAGGTGTTGAAGCTTTCTTT. Encoded protein: CASSLGPSGVEAFF. Full variable domain (rest looked up from reference TRBV28 and TRBJ1-1): DVKVTQSSRYLVKRTGEKVFLECVQDMDHENMFWYRQDPGLGLRLIYFSYDVKMKEKGDIPEGYSVSREKKERFSLILESASTNQTSMYLCASSLGPSGVEAFFGQGTRLTVV.

The chain uses TRBV9 and TRBJ2-7; a weak D match, TRBD1 (6 bases). Germline assignment: CDR1 SGDLS and CDR2 YYNGEE. The CDR3 has 14 residues. V was pared by 4 bases and J by 3 bases, with 14 bases between. Here the CDR3 reads CASSSTGTVYEQYF. In DNA form, the CDR3 reads TGTGCCAGCAGCTCCACAGGGACGGTCTACGAGCAGTACTTC.

The CDR3 reads CASSAGQGNEKLFF. The CDR3 bases are TGCGCCAGCAGCGCGGGACAGGGGAATGAAAAACTGTTTTTT. The rearrangement links TRBV5-1 to TRBJ1-4; TRBD1 matches at 10 bases. V shed 4 bases and J 5 bases; nucleotides not matched to a gene: 2. The CDR3 is 14 amino acids. Germline V gives CDR1 SGHRS, CDR2 YFSETQ.

The rearrangement joins TRBV11-2 to TRBJ1-3, with D possibly matching TRBD1 (6 bases). Between the trimmed V and J ends, which lost 5 bases and 1 base, there was a span of 15 bases. Germline V gives CDR1 SGHAT, CDR2 FQNNGV. This CDR3 comprises 16 residues. Written as DNA, the CDR3 is TGTGCCAGCAGCCCCTGGGGGGGCGCGTCTGGAAACACCATATATTTT. Amino acids: CASSPWGGASGNTIYF.

This chain connects TRBV6-1 to TRBJ2-3, with 10 bases fitting TRBD2. The CDR3 is 17 amino acids. The V and J ends lost 4 bases and 3 bases, in that order; junction bases with no gene match: 10. Germline V gene data show CDR1 as MNHNS and CDR2 as SASEGT. The CDR3 loop reads CASSGGTSALRTDTQYF. The CDR3 bases are TGTGCCAGCAGTGGGGGGACTAGCGCCTTACGGACAGATACGCAGTATTTT.

This chain uses TRBV9 with TRBJ2-3; 10 bases line up with TRBD2. The trim removed 4 bases at V and 6 bases at J, leaving 11 bases unmatched. Germline CDR1 reads SGDLS; CDR2 reads YYNGEE. This CDR3 is 16 amino acids long. CDR3 loop: CASSPQSGGGTDTQYF. In DNA, the CDR3 is TGTGCCAGCAGCCCTCAAAGCGGGGGGGGGACCGATACGCAGTATTTT.

With respect to this clone: One end of the junction is discordant with germline, which a read error may explain. This chain links TRBV5-1 with TRBJ1-2, with TRBD1 matching 7 bases. CDR1 and CDR2 (germline): SGHRS, YFSETQ. The CDR3 has 14 residues. The CDR3 spells CASSLGDRVWGYTF. As DNA, the CDR3 is TGTGCCAGCAGCTTGGGCGACAGGGTGTGGGGCTACACCTTC.

Worth noting for this clone: The junction and the germline gene differ at one end; a read error may be behind it. The chain has TRBV5-1 and TRBJ2-7; 11 bases map to TRBD2. Germline V gene lookup returns CDR1 SGHRS and CDR2 YFSETQ. The CDR3 is 15 amino acids. The DNA of the CDR3 is TGCGCGAGCAGCTTGGGACTAGCGGAACTCTACGAGCAGTACTTC. Amino acids: CASSLGLAELYEQYF. The complete variable domain, with remaining parts taken from reference TRBV5-1 and TRBJ2-7, reads KAGVTQTPRYLIKTRGQQVTLSCSPISGHRSVSWYQQTPGQGLQFLFEYFSETQRNKGNFPGRFSGRQFSNSRSEMNVSTLELGDSALYLCASSLGLAELYEQYFGPGTRLTVT.

The chain carries TRBV6-1 and TRBJ2-7; 10 bases align to TRBD2. V lost 10 bases, J lost 3 bases, and 6 bases stayed unmatched. The CDR3 consists of 13 residues. Germline CDR1 MNHNS, CDR2 SASEGT. This CDR3 is CATQREGLYEQYF. Here the CDR3 DNA reads TGTGCCACCCAGCGGGAGGGCCTCTACGAGCAGTACTTC.

This clone was recorded a few times. V gene TRBV5-6 combines with J gene TRBJ2-5; TRBD1 matches 10 bases. This CDR3 region has 15 residues. The trim removed 4 bases at V and 13 bases at J, leaving 16 bases unmatched. Germline CDR1 is SGHDT and CDR2 is YYEEEE. Written as DNA, the CDR3 is TGTGCCAGCAGCCTGTACTTGGGACAGGGGATCTTTGTGTACTTC. Protein sequence: CASSLYLGQGIFVYF.

This clone was counted once. In DNA form, the CDR3 reads TGTGCCAGCAGCTTAGAGGGACTCAGCTCCTACAATGAGCAGTTCTTC. Protein: CASSLEGLSSYNEQFF. V is TRBV7-8 and J is TRBJ2-1; D is possibly TRBD2 (6 bases). Germline V gene lookup returns CDR1 SGHVS and CDR2 FQNEAQ. V was clipped by 1 base and J by 0 bases, with 10 bases between them. The CDR3 covers 16 residues.

The chain employs TRBV9 and TRBJ1-2; D not resolved. The V and J ends lost 3 bases and 4 bases respectively, with 7 bases between them. The germline V gene has CDR1 SGDLS and CDR2 YYNGEE. This CDR3 is 12 amino acids long. CDR3 DNA sequence: TGTGCCAGCAGCGCCACATTCTATGGCTACACCTTC. Translating it yields CASSATFYGYTF. The full variable domain, in which reference TRBV9 and TRBJ1-2 provide the parts outside the CDR3, is DSGVTQTPKHLITATGQRVTLRCSPRSGDLSVYWYQQSLDQGLQFLIQYYNGEERAKGNILERFSAQQFPDLHSELNLSSLELGDSALYFCASSATFYGYTFGSGTRLTVV.

The CDR3 region is CASSSSRGYGYTF. The CDR3 DNA is TGTGCCAGCAGTTCCTCCCGGGGCTATGGCTACACCTTC. This sequence joins TRBV28 and TRBJ1-2; D gene uncertain. V lost 4 bases to trimming and J lost 4 bases, with 10 bases between them. CDR1 MDHEN and CDR2 SYDVKM come from the germline V gene. The CDR3 loop spans 13 amino acids.

This clone has only one observation. The J gene is TRBJ1-2, the V gene TRBV20-1; D is uncertain. Germline-derived CDR1 and CDR2 are DFQATT and SNEGSKA (reference sequence). The ends were cut back, 2 bases at V and 8 bases at J, with 9 bases in the middle. This CDR3 region has 11 residues. Here the CDR3 reads CSARSMRGYTF. The CDR3 nucleotides are TGCAGTGCTAGATCTATGCGGGGCTACACCTTC.

This chain joins TRBV11-2 and TRBJ1-1; D gene unclear. The germline gives CDR1 SGHAT, CDR2 FQNNGV. CDR3 size: 14 residues. The V end was cut by 5 bases, the J end by 10 bases, with 20 bases between. The CDR3 here is CASSPVMNGCGAFF. CDR3 nucleotides: TGTGCCAGCAGCCCCGTAATGAATGGCTGTGGAGCTTTCTTT. Using reference TRBV11-2 and TRBJ1-1 for the parts outside the CDR3, the full variable domain is EAGVAQSPRYKIIEKRQSVAFWCNPISGHATLYWYQQILGQGPKLLIQFQNNGVVDDSQLPKDRFSAERLKGVDSTLKIQPAKLEDSAVYLCASSPVMNGCGAFFGQGTRLTVV.

The chain joins TRBV5-4 to TRBJ2-7; TRBD2 agrees at 11 bases. Germline CDR1 SGHNT, CDR2 YYREEE (reference sequence). The CDR3 covers 14 residues. V dropped 4 bases and J dropped 6; count of bases not matched to a gene: 6. CDR3 nucleotides: TGTGCCAGCAGCGTAGCGGGGGGGCGTCGCGAGCAGTACTTC. This gives the protein CASSVAGGRREQYF.

The chain joins TRBV30 to TRBJ2-4; TRBD1 might be the D (5 bases). V dropped 2 bases and J dropped 8 bases, with 16 bases sitting between them. The V gene's germline CDR1 is GTSNPN and CDR2 SVGIG (reference sequence). The CDR3 is 14 amino acids. The CDR3 spells CAWSQGAFQDIQYF. CDR3 nucleotide sequence: TGTGCCTGGAGTCAAGGGGCCTTTCAAGACATTCAGTACTTC.